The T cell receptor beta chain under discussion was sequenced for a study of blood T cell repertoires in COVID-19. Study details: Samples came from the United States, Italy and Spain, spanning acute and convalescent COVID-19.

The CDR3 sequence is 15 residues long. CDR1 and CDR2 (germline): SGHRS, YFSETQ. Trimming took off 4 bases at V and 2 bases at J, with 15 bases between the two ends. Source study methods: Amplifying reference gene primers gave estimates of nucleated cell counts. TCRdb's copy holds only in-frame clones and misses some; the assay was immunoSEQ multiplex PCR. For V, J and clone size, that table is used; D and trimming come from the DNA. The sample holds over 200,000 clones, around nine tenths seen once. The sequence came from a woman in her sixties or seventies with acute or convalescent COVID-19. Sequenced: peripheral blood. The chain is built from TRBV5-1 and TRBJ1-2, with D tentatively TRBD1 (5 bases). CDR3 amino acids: CASSMGGTTNYGYTF. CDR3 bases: TGCGCCAGCAGCATGGGCGGGACTACAAACTATGGCTACACCTTC.